This entry lists 4 T cell receptor beta chains sequenced from one sample in a study of CD8 T cells in ankylosing spondylitis. Overall study results and limits: A TCR beta motif of 7 or 8 highly homologous variants appeared characteristic of ankylosing spondylitis blood.

The antigens for these receptors are not known. TCRdb re-derived calls from the 5' RACE reads in MiXCR, one entry per CDR3 protein. The profile covers 130,000 or so distinct CDR3 sequences, with approximately 17% appearing a single time and around a third taken by the ten largest. Sequencing was performed on blood, either unsorted or a sorted T cell fraction (not recorded which). These receptor sequences come from a male donor with ankylosing spondylitis.

DNA for the CDR3: TGTGCCAGCAGTTTACCTAGCCCGCTAGGTAGGTTTGAGCAGTACTTC. Residues: CASSLPSPLGRFEQYF. The chain is built from TRBV28 and TRBJ2-7; a weak D match, TRBD2 (5 bases). Per the germline V gene, CDR1 is MDHEN and CDR2 is SYDVKM. This CDR3 comprises 16 residues. V was trimmed by 2 bases and J by 7 bases, leaving 21 bases between them.

This clonotype came up a few times. The J gene is TRBJ2-7, the V gene TRBV12-5; possibly TRBD2 for D (6 bases). CDR3 length equals 13 residues. Per germline, CDR1 LGHNT and CDR2 FRNRAP. The ends were cut back, 4 bases at V and 1 base at J, with 8 bases in the middle. As DNA, the CDR3 is TGTGCTAGTGGTTATGGACTATCCTACGAGCAGTACTTC. Translated: CASGYGLSYEQYF.

The rearrangement uses TRBV5-1 and TRBJ2-3; D is ambiguous. Trimming took off 4 bases at V and 2 bases at J, with 11 bases between the two ends. Germline CDR1 is SGHRS and CDR2 is YFSETQ. The CDR3 is 14 residues long. CDR3 nucleotides: TGCGCCAGCAGCCTCCTCGGAGCCACAGATACGCAGTATTTT. This gives the protein CASSLLGATDTQYF. The full variable domain, in which reference TRBV5-1 and TRBJ2-3 provide the parts outside the CDR3, is KAGVTQTPRYLIKTRGQQVTLSCSPISGHRSVSWYQQTPGQGLQFLFEYFSETQRNKGNFPGRFSGRQFSNSRSEMNVSTLELGDSALYLCASSLLGATDTQYFGPGTRLTVL.

The chain carries TRBV4-3 and TRBJ2-5, with no clear D. V was clipped by 4 bases and J by 3 bases, with 9 bases between them. The CDR3 totals 13 residues. Germline V lookup: CDR1 LGHNA, CDR2 YSLEER. The CDR3 region has the DNA TGCGCCAGCAGCCCCGGTCCCGAAGAGACCCAGTACTTC. It is translated as CASSPGPEETQYF.